The rows below give T cell receptor beta chains drawn from one sample of a study of blood T cells in healthy people across ages. TCRdb ran MiXCR on the 5' RACE reads and lists one entry per CDR3 protein. The sample carries some 1 million distinct CDR3 sequences, 35% to 50% recorded once. Sequences were obtained from blood. The receptors originated from a woman aged 55-69 years in good health. Each CDR3 is given with its conserved first and last residue. D genes are given only for firm matches. Where a row states a size, it is once, few, many or the class of an expanded clone; other rows omit it.

>.|TRBV28|TRBD1|TRBJ2-7
CASCTRDRAYEQYF
TGTGCCAGCTGCACAAGGGACAGGGCCTACGAGCAGTACTTC
>.|TRBV6-2/TRBV6-3|.|TRBJ2-1
CASSYSGVEQFF
TGTGCCAGCAGTTACTCGGGGGTGGAGCAGTTCTTC
>many|TRBV13|.|TRBJ2-5
CASSYGSNQETQYF
TGTGCCAGCAGCTACGGTTCCAACCAAGAGACCCAGTACTTC
>.|TRBV7-9|TRBD1|TRBJ1-4
CASTGGQGNEKLFF
TGTGCCAGCACCGGGGGACAGGGTAATGAAAAACTGTTTTTT
>.|TRBV20-1|.|TRBJ2-5
CSATQGQETQYF
TGCAGTGCTACACAGGGACAAGAGACCCAGTACTTC
>few|TRBV27|.|TRBJ2-7
CASSKKTTDEQYF
TGTGCCAGCAGTAAAAAAACTACCGACGAGCAGTACTTC
>.|TRBV12-3/TRBV12-4|.|TRBJ2-3
CASSLGVLRTDTQYF
TGTGCCAGCAGTTTAGGGGTCCTAAGAACAGATACGCAGTATTTT
>.|TRBV6-5|.|TRBJ2-1
CASSYSPSESDEQFF
TGTGCCAGCAGTTACTCTCCTAGCGAGAGTGATGAGCAGTTCTTC
>.|TRBV5-1|.|TRBJ1-2
CASSLGQSLANYGYTF
TGCGCCAGCAGCTTGGGACAGTCGTTAGCTAACTATGGCTACACCTTC
>few|TRBV29-1|TRBD1|TRBJ2-7
CSVVGQDSYEQYF
TGCAGCGTCGTAGGACAGGACTCCTACGAGCAGTACTTC
>few|TRBV6-5|TRBD1|TRBJ2-7
CASTADRVPYEQYF
TGTGCCAGCACCGCCGACAGGGTACCCTACGAGCAGTACTTC
>few|TRBV20-1|TRBD2|TRBJ2-7
CSARELAVYEQYF
TGCAGTGCTAGAGAACTAGCGGTTTACGAGCAGTACTTC
>.|TRBV5-1|.|TRBJ1-1
CASSSTSTMNTEAFF
TGCGCCAGCAGCTCGACAAGTACTATGAACACTGAAGCTTTCTTT
>many|TRBV4-2|TRBD2|TRBJ2-1
CASSQEASGRANEQFF
TGTGCCAGCAGCCAAGAGGCAAGCGGGAGGGCCAATGAGCAGTTCTTC
>.|TRBV28|TRBD1|TRBJ2-1
CASSFRRQGASGNEQFF
TGTGCCAGCAGTTTCCGCCGACAGGGGGCTAGTGGCAATGAGCAGTTCTTC
>.|TRBV6-1|.|TRBJ1-6
CASSEAMSRQGNSPLHF
TGTGCCAGCAGTGAAGCGATGTCGAGGCAGGGGAATTCACCCCTCCACTTT
>few|TRBV28|.|TRBJ2-3
CASFKGGHSTDTQYF
TGTGCCAGCTTTAAAGGGGGGCACAGCACAGATACGCAGTATTTT
>few|TRBV7-2|.|TRBJ2-7
CASSEAIYEQYF
TGTGCCAGCAGCGAGGCCATCTACGAGCAGTACTTC
>few|TRBV7-2|TRBD2|TRBJ2-1
CASSLDSGDYNEQFF
TGTGCCAGCAGCTTAGACAGCGGGGACTACAATGAGCAGTTCTTC
>.|TRBV20-1|.|TRBJ2-1
CSARDIRRGDTYNEQFF
TGCAGTGCTAGAGATATTCGTCGCGGGGACACCTACAATGAGCAGTTCTTC
>.|TRBV29-1|.|TRBJ1-5
CSVGLGTPGYQPQHF
TGCAGCGTTGGCCTCGGGACTCCCGGCTATCAGCCCCAGCATTTT
>once|TRBV20-1|.|TRBJ1-4
CSARDQGTLFF
TGCAGTGCTAGAGATCAAGGGACACTGTTTTTT
>.|TRBV5-1|TRBD1|TRBJ1-1
CASSVDRAGEAFF
TGCGCCAGCAGCGTGGACAGGGCTGGTGAAGCTTTCTTT
>.|TRBV7-8|.|TRBJ2-7
CASTGEGSAGPYEQYF
TGTGCCAGCACCGGCGAGGGCTCGGCAGGACCCTACGAGCAGTACTTC
>once|TRBV11-2|TRBD1|TRBJ2-7
CASSYWDRGYEQYF
TGTGCCAGCAGCTACTGGGACAGGGGTTACGAGCAGTACTTC
>.|TRBV12-3/TRBV12-4|.|TRBJ1-1
CASSLGQDVREDTEAFF
TGTGCCAGCAGTTTGGGTCAGGACGTTAGAGAGGACACTGAAGCTTTCTTT
>.|TRBV2|TRBD2|TRBJ2-3
CASSGLLAVGDTQYF
TGTGCCAGCAGTGGGTTACTAGCGGTAGGAGATACGCAGTATTTT
>.|TRBV4-2|TRBD1|TRBJ2-1
CASSQPGQGYNEQFF
TGTGCCAGCAGCCAGCCGGGACAGGGCTACAATGAGCAGTTCTTC
>.|TRBV10-1|.|TRBJ2-3
CASSEVMGIIDTQYF
TGCGCTAGCAGTGAAGTGATGGGGATCATAGATACGCAGTATTTT
>.|TRBV7-2|TRBD2|TRBJ2-1
CASRKGTSSYNEQFF
TGTGCCAGCAGGAAAGGGACTAGCTCCTACAATGAGCAGTTCTTC
>many|TRBV2|.|TRBJ2-7
CASDDRTGIYEQYF
TGTGCGAGCGACGACAGAACAGGGATCTACGAGCAGTACTTC
>.|TRBV13|.|TRBJ2-1
CAGSHRDQSSYNEQFF
TGTGCCGGCAGCCACCGGGACCAGAGCTCCTACAATGAGCAGTTCTTC
>few|TRBV25-1|.|TRBJ1-2
CASSEQTGDGYTF
TGTGCCAGCAGTGAACAGACAGGCGATGGCTACACCTTC
>.|TRBV3-1|TRBD1|TRBJ2-4
CASSQGQGFAQYF
TGTGCCAGCAGCCAAGGACAGGGGTTTGCTCAGTACTTC
>few|TRBV11-3|TRBD1|TRBJ2-7
CASSPQGGRAIHEQYF
TGTGCCAGCAGCCCACAGGGGGGCAGGGCGATCCACGAGCAGTACTTC